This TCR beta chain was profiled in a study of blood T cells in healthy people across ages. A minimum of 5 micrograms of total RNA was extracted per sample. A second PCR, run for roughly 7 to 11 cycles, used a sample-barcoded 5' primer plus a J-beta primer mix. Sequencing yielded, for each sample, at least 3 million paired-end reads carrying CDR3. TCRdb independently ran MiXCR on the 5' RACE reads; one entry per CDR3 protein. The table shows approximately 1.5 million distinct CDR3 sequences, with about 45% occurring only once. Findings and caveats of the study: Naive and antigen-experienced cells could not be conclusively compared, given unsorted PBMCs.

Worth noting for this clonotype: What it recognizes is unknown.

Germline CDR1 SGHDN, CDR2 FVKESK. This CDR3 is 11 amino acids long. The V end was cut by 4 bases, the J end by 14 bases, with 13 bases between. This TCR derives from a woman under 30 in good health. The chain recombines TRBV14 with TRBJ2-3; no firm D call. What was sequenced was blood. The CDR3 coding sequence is TGTGCCAGCAGCCGATCTGCGCGCCCGTATTTT. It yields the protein CASSRSARPYF.